Each of the 25 T cell receptor beta chains below was sequenced from the same sample in a study of T cells in Graves' hyperthyroidism and ophthalmopathy (dated by TCRdb to the late 2010s). Library method: multiplex PCR. TCRdb names Illumina HiSeq 2000 as the instrument used. The TCR beta CDR3 regions were amplified from the RNA transcripts. A first-round RT-PCR of the TCR CDR3 used the HTBI primer set with the Qiagen OneStep RT-PCR kit. TCRdb reran the public reads through fastp at Q25 and MiXCR, keeping productive beta chains. Rows matching on CDR3 protein sequence are summarized as one entry with the most common DNA and genes. Here the sample has fewer than 650,000 distinct CDR3 sequences; 46% occur a single time. Roughly 45% of the sample is taken by the ten largest. The specimen sequenced was peripheral blood or thyroid tissue (not recorded which). The receptors here all came from an adult woman with Graves' disease, either hyperthyroidism or ophthalmopathy (not recorded which).

The rearrangement uses TRBV24-1 and TRBJ2-7, with TRBD2 matching 12 bases. Looked up from germline, CDR1 is KGHDR and CDR2 is SFDVKD. The trim removed 5 bases at V and 1 base at J, leaving 14 bases unmatched. This CDR3 has 19 amino acids. The CDR3 DNA reads TGTGCCACCAGTGGAGCGGTACTAGCGGGAGGTCGGGATTCCTACGAGCAGTACTTC. Translated, it gives CATSGAVLAGGRDSYEQYF.

This clonotype was counted at least ten times. The chain uses TRBV6-5 and TRBJ1-5; 8 bases are a match to TRBD1. After removal of 5 bases from V and 6 bases from J, the junction contained 6 bases not matched to a gene. The germline gives CDR1 MNHEY, CDR2 SVGAGI. The CDR3 has 14 residues. CDR3 sequence: CASSQAGGVQPQHF. The CDR3 DNA sequence: TGTGCCAGCAGTCAGGCAGGGGGCGTTCAGCCCCAGCATTTT.

This chain connects TRBV7-2 to TRBJ1-2; D is ambiguous. V was trimmed by 3 bases and J by 8 bases, leaving 13 bases between them. This CDR3 comprises 13 residues. Germline V gene lookup returns CDR1 SGHTA and CDR2 FQGNSA. CDR3 sequence: CASSFEYLGGYTF. CDR3 DNA: TGTGCCAGCAGCTTTGAGTACCTTGGGGGCTACACCTTC.

This clonotype was observed many times. The junction departs from the called germline gene at one end, perhaps through a read error. The V and J genes are TRBV7-7 and TRBJ2-2, with D perhaps TRBD1 or TRBD2 (5 bases each). Germline V gene lookup returns CDR1 SSHAT and CDR2 FNYEAQ (reference sequence). This CDR3 is built from 15 residues. As DNA, the CDR3 is TGTGCTAGCAGCTTGGGGGAGACGAACACCGGGGAGCTGTTTTTT. This sequence encodes CASSLGETNTGELFF.

The J gene is TRBJ1-1, the V gene TRBV6-1; the match to TRBD1 covers 8 bases. Germline CDR1 reads MNHNS; CDR2 reads SASEGT. CDR3 length: 13 residues. J lost 1 base, V lost 7 bases, and 2 bases had no gene match. In DNA form, the CDR3 reads TGTGCCAGCACCGGACAGGGGAACACTGAAGCTTTCTTT. Translating it yields CASTGQGNTEAFF.

This clonotype has just a few counts. This sequence joins TRBV5-6 and TRBJ2-5; the match to TRBD1 covers 7 bases. This CDR3 comprises 13 residues. After removal of 4 bases from V and 11 bases from J, the junction contained 11 bases not matched to a gene. The germline CDR1 and CDR2 sequences are SGHDT and YYEEEE. This chain's CDR3 is CASSIRGTDTQYF. The CDR3 DNA sequence: TGTGCCAGCAGCATCCGAGGGACAGATACGCAGTACTTC.

This rearrangement joins TRBV10-2 to TRBJ2-2; weak D call: TRBD2 (5 bases). The CDR3 has 15 amino acids. Germline V gives CDR1 WSHSY, CDR2 SAAADI. V lost 2 bases and J 5 bases, leaving 12 bases between the germline ends. The CDR3 DNA reads as TGCGCCAGCAGTGAGCCTAGCTCGAGTACCGGGGAGCTGTTTTTT. Its translation is CASSEPSSSTGELFF.

This clonotype showed up many times. The chain combines TRBV6-5 with TRBJ2-7, with D perhaps matching TRBD1 (6 bases). CDR1 is MNHEY and CDR2 is SVGAGI in the germline V gene. The CDR3 loop spans 12 amino acids. V lost 0 bases and J 7 bases, leaving 7 bases between the germline ends. Here the CDR3 reads CASSYSRGEQYF. DNA for the CDR3: TGTGCCAGCAGTTACTCGAGGGGGGAGCAGTACTTC.

The chain recombines TRBV7-9 with TRBJ2-2; 7 positions match TRBD2. V dropped 6 bases and J dropped 1; count of bases not matched to a gene: 5. CDR3 length: 15 amino acids. Germline V lookup: CDR1 SEHNR, CDR2 FQNEAQ (reference sequence). CDR3 residues: CASSVAGRNTGELFF. Here the CDR3 DNA reads TGTGCCAGCAGTGTAGCGGGCCGGAACACCGGGGAGCTGTTTTTT. Using reference TRBV7-9 and TRBJ2-2 for the parts outside the CDR3, the full variable domain is DTGVSQNPRHKITKRGQNVTFRCDPISEHNRLYWYRQTLGQGPEFLTYFQNEAQLEKSRLLSDRFSAERPKGSFSTLEIQRTEQGDSAMYLCASSVAGRNTGELFFGEGSRLTVL.

This clonotype showed up just a few times. The rearrangement uses TRBV6-5 and TRBJ1-5, with D tentatively TRBD1 (6 bases). This CDR3 is 14 amino acids long. Germline assignment: CDR1 MNHEY and CDR2 SVGAGI. V lost 10 bases and J lost 1, with 14 bases in between. CDR3 DNA sequence: TGTGCCACCTCGGACAGAGGAAGCAATCAGCCCCAGCATTTT. Translated, it gives CATSDRGSNQPQHF.

This clonotype appeared many times. V usage is TRBV10-3 and J usage is TRBJ1-2; the D gene is possibly TRBD1 (6 bases). V shed 4 bases and J shed 8 bases, with 11 bases lying between them. The CDR3 consists of 12 residues. CDR1 and CDR2 from the germline V gene are ENHRY and SYGVKD. The CDR3 region has the DNA TGTGCCATCAGTGGCAGGGGCCTAGGCTACACCTTC. As protein: CAISGRGLGYTF.

This chain uses TRBV20-1 with TRBJ1-1; tentatively, D is TRBD1 (5 bases). Trimming took 1 base from V and 8 from J, leaving 14 bases between them. The germline V gene encodes CDR1 DFQATT and CDR2 SNEGSKA (reference sequence). The CDR3 contains 13 residues. This CDR3 is CSARARGDLEAFF. DNA for the CDR3: TGCAGTGCTAGAGCTCGCGGGGACCTGGAAGCTTTCTTT.

This clonotype was seen once. The chain joins TRBV19 to TRBJ1-5; no reliable D call. V dropped 4 bases and J dropped 2 bases, with 15 bases sitting between them. The CDR3 spans 16 residues. Germline V lookup: CDR1 LNHDA, CDR2 SQIVND (reference sequence). The CDR3 region has the DNA TGTGCCAGTAGTAGTAGCGGGAGGGCCGGCAATCAGCCCCAGCATTTT. Translated, it gives CASSSSGRAGNQPQHF.

The V gene is TRBV2, the J gene TRBJ1-6, with 7 bases that match TRBD1. The germline V gene encodes CDR1 SNHLY and CDR2 FYNNEI. Unmatched junction bases numbered 12, after V lost 8 bases and J lost 8 bases. The CDR3 consists of 15 residues. The CDR3: CASCPGGTEYSPLHF. The CDR3 DNA reads as TGTGCCAGCTGCCCCGGCGGGACAGAGTATTCACCCCTCCACTTT.

The table lists this clonotype with a few counts. This sequence joins TRBV25-1 and TRBJ1-4; 7 bases are a match to TRBD1. The CDR3 extends over 14 amino acids. Unmatched junction bases numbered 7, after V lost 4 bases and J lost 8 bases. CDR1 is MGHDK and CDR2 is SYGVNS in the germline V gene. The CDR3 sequence: CASSARGRFEKLFF. CDR3 sequence (DNA): TGTGCCAGCAGTGCTAGGGGGCGGTTCGAAAAACTGTTTTTT.

V and J are TRBV7-2 and TRBJ2-5; tentative D call: TRBD1 (6 bases). The CDR3 runs to 15 residues. Germline CDR1 reads SGHTA; CDR2 reads FQGNSA. V was cut by 5 bases and J by 3 bases, with 16 bases left in between. The CDR3: CASSAGARTEETQYF. CDR3 in DNA: TGTGCCAGCAGCGCAGGGGCCAGAACAGAAGAGACCCAGTACTTC. Supplemented by reference TRBV7-2 and TRBJ2-5, the full variable domain reads GAGVSQSPSNKVTEKGKDVELRCDPISGHTALYWYRQSLGQGLEFLIYFQGNSAPDKSGLPSDRFSAERTGGSVSTLTIQRTQQEDSAVYLCASSAGARTEETQYFGPGTRLLVL.

The V and J genes are TRBV2 and TRBJ1-6, with 7 bases fitting TRBD1. The germline V gene has CDR1 SNHLY and CDR2 FYNNEI. V gave up 3 bases and J gave up 10 bases; unmatched junction bases: 6. The CDR3 has 14 amino acids. Here the CDR3 DNA reads TGTGCCAGCAGTGAGGAGGACAGGAGGTCACCCCTCCACTTT. It yields the protein CASSEEDRRSPLHF.

The rearrangement links TRBV29-1 to TRBJ1-1, with a possible D match to TRBD1 (6 bases). This CDR3 is 13 amino acids long. Between the trimmed V and J ends, which lost 6 bases and 3 bases, there was a span of 14 bases. The germline V gene encodes CDR1 SQVTM and CDR2 ANQGSEA. CDR3 residues: CSVITGSDTEAFF. CDR3 nucleotides: TGCAGCGTAATAACAGGGTCGGACACTGAAGCTTTCTTT.

The chain has TRBV7-2 and TRBJ1-2; no clear D. The V end was cut by 6 bases, the J end by 2 bases, with 10 bases between. Germline V gene sequence: CDR1 SGHTA, CDR2 FQGNSA. The CDR3 covers 13 residues. CDR3 loop: CASRQPGNYGYTF. The DNA of the CDR3 is TGTGCCAGCAGGCAACCAGGAAACTATGGCTACACCTTC.

The CDR3 loop reads CASSLPGHIYQPQHF. DNA of the CDR3: TGTGCCAGCAGCCTACCGGGACATATTTATCAGCCCCAGCATTTT. The chain carries TRBV7-2 and TRBJ1-5, with D possibly TRBD1 on 6 matching bases. V was shortened by 5 bases and J by 5 bases, with 16 bases between the two germline ends. Germline assignment: CDR1 SGHTA and CDR2 FQGNSA. The CDR3 runs 15 residues.

This rearrangement joins TRBV29-1 to TRBJ1-1; 7 positions agree with TRBD1. Germline CDR1 reads SQVTM; CDR2 reads ANQGSEA. Trimming took 8 bases from V and 1 from J; bases not matched to a gene: 4. The CDR3 has 12 residues. The CDR3 is CSYGTANTEAFF. The DNA for the CDR3 is TGCAGCTACGGGACAGCGAACACTGAAGCTTTCTTT.

This chain links TRBV7-6 with TRBJ2-2; D might be TRBD2 (6 bases). The CDR3 is 14 residues long. With 5 bases removed from V and 6 bases from J, the gap between germline ends came to 13 bases. Germline V gene data show CDR1 as SGHVS and CDR2 as FNYEAQ. The chain's CDR3 is CASSTLGGAGELFF. CDR3 sequence (DNA): TGTGCCAGCAGCACCCTAGGAGGGGCCGGGGAGCTGTTTTTT.

This sequence joins TRBV9 and TRBJ1-4; no reliable D call. The V end lost 4 bases, the J end lost 8 bases, and 15 bases lay between the germline ends. Germline V lookup: CDR1 SGDLS, CDR2 YYNGEE. This CDR3 is built from 14 residues. CDR3 loop: CASSHSGGLEKLFF. The CDR3 region has the DNA TGTGCCAGCAGCCATTCCGGCGGGTTGGAAAAACTGTTTTTT.

As regards this clonotype: An end of the junction differs from the germline gene, which may be a read error. The chain links TRBV15 to TRBJ1-2; D remains ambiguous. In germline, CDR1 is LNHNV, CDR2 YYDKDF (reference sequence). This CDR3 region has 15 residues. CDR3 sequence: CATGRDGSTMAGYTF. In nucleotides, the CDR3 is TGTGCCACCGGCAGAGATGGCAGTACAATGGCGGGCTACACCTTC.

The chain carries TRBV7-2 and TRBJ1-6; D ambiguous. From germline, CDR1 is SGHTA and CDR2 FQGNSA. This CDR3 comprises 15 residues. Trimming stripped 6 bases from V and 6 bases from J, with 15 bases between. CDR3 residues: CASSRTDGSNSPLHF. The CDR3, as DNA: TGTGCCAGCAGTCGAACGGACGGATCTAATTCACCCCTCCACTTT.